One T cell receptor (beta chain) is described in this entry. The data belong to a study of cytomegalovirus exposure and HLA in healthy donors. Using immunoSEQ multiplex PCR, the repertoire was profiled, and TCRdb retains in-frame clones only, with some absent. The repertoire holds 190,000 or so clones, with about 80% as singletons. The source of this sequence is a woman aged 18-35 years in good health and CMV-seropositive. The material sequenced was PBMCs.

The CDR3 DNA sequence: TGTGCCAGCAACGTCGGACTATACTACAATGAGCAGTTCTTC. This translates into CASNVGLYYNEQFF. This chain joins TRBV6-1 and TRBJ2-1; possibly TRBD2 for D (6 bases). Germline CDR1 reads MNHNS; CDR2 reads SASEGT. Trimming took off 7 bases at V and 3 bases at J, with 13 bases between the two ends. This CDR3 spans 14 amino acids.